This T cell receptor (beta chain) was retrieved from a study of blood T cells in healthy people across ages. A second about 7 to 12 cycle PCR used barcoded and J-beta primers. In TCRdb, the 5' RACE reads were re-called with MiXCR into one record per CDR3 protein. The table has about 680,000 distinct CDR3 sequences, approximately 49% seen once. CDR1 is MNHEY, CDR2 SVGAGI, per germline. CDR3 length equals 14 residues. Trimming took 7 bases from V and 0 from J, leaving 7 bases between them. Sequencing was performed on blood. V and J are TRBV6-5 and TRBJ2-6; D not certain. The TCR comes from a woman aged 55 to 70 in good health. CDR3 sequence: CASKENSGANVLTF. The CDR3 DNA reads as TGTGCCAGCAAGGAGAACTCTGGGGCCAACGTCCTGACTTTC.